Given below is one T cell receptor (beta chain) in context. The data were taken from a study of OX40 agonist ivuxolimab in advanced cancers. Some clones are missing from TCRdb's copy, which holds only in-frame ones; the method was immunoSEQ multiplex PCR. Here the sample spans tens of thousands of clones, around 90% being singletons. Losses at the gene ends were 0 bases for V and 1 base for J; bases not matched to a gene: 3. This CDR3 is built from 14 residues. The germline gives CDR1 GTSNPN, CDR2 SVGIG (reference sequence). The chain joins TRBV30 to TRBJ2-7, with TRBD1 matching 7 bases. This receptor was obtained from an adult with an advanced solid tumor such as melanoma, head and neck, liver or kidney cancer. This sample comprised CD4+ or CD8+ T cells sorted from blood, obtained in a trial of the OX40 agonist ivuxolimab. The CDR3 here is CAWSVGGLSYEQYF. The CDR3 coding sequence is TGTGCCTGGAGTGTAGGGGGCCTTTCCTACGAGCAGTACTTC.